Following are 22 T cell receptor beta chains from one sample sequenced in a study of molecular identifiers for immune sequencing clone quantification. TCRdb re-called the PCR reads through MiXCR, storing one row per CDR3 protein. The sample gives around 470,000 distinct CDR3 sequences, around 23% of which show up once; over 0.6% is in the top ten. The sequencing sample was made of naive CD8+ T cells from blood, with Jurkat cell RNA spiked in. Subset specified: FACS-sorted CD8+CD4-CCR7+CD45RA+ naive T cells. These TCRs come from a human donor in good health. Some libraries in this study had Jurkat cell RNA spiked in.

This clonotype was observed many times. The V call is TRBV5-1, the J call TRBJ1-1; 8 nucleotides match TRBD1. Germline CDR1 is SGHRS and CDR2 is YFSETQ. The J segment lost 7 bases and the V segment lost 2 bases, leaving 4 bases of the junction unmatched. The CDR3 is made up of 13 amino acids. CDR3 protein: CASSFNRGVEAFF. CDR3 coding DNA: TGCGCCAGCAGCTTTAACAGGGGGGTTGAAGCTTTCTTT.

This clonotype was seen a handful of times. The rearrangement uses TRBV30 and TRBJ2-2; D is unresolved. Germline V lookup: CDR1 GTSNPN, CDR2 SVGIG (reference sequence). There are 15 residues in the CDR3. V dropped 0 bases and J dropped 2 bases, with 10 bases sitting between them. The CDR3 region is CAWSVLGDNTGELFF. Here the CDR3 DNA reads TGTGCCTGGAGTGTACTTGGGGATAACACCGGGGAGCTGTTTTTT.

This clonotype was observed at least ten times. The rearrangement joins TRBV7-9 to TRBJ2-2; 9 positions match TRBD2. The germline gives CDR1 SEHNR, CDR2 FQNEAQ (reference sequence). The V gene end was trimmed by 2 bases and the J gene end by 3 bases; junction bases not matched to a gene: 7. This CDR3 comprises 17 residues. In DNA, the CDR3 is TGTGCCAGCAGCTTACCCGATAGCGGGGGATACACCGGGGAGCTGTTTTTT. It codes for CASSLPDSGGYTGELFF.

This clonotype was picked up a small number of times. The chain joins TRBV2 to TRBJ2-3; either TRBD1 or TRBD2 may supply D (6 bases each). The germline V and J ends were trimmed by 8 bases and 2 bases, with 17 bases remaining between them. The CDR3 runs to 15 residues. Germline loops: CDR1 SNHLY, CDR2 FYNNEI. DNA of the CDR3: TGTGCCAGCGTGGAGGGGCAGGGACACACAGATACGCAGTATTTT. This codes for CASVEGQGHTDTQYF.

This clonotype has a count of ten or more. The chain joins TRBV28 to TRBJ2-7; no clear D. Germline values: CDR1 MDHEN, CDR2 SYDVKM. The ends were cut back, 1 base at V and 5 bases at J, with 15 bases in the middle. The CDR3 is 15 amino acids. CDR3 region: CASSLSRAVSHEQYF. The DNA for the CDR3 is TGTGCCAGCAGTTTATCAAGGGCCGTCTCTCACGAGCAGTACTTC.

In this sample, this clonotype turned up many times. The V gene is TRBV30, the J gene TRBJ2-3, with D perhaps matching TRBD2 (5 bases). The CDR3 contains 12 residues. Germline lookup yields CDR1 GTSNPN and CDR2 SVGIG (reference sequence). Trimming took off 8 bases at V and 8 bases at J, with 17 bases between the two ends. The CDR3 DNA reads TGTGCCGCGTACGGGGAACGGGGTACGCAGTATTTT. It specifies CAAYGERGTQYF.

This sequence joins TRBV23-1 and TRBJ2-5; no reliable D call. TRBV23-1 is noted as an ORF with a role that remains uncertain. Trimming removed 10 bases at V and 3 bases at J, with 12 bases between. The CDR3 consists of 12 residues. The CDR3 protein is CANKPGEETQYF. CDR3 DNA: TGCGCCAATAAACCTGGGGAAGAGACCCAGTACTTC.

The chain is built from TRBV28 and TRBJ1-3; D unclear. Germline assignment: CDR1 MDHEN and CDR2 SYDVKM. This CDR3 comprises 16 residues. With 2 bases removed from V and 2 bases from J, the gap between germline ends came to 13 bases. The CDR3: CASSLEGGAPGNTIYF. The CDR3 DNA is TGTGCCAGCAGTTTAGAGGGCGGCGCCCCTGGAAACACCATATATTTT.

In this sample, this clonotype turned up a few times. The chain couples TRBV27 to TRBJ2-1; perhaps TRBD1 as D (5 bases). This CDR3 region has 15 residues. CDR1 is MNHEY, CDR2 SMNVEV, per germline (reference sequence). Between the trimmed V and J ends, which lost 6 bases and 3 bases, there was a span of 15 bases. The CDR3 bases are TGTGCCAGCAGGCCAGGGCAGGGTCTCTACAATGAGCAGTTCTTC. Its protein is CASRPGQGLYNEQFF.

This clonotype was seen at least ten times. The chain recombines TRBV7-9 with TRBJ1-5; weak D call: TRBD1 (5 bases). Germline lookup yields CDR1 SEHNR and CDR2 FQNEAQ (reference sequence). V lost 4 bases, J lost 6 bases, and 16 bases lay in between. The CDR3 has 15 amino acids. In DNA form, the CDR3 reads TGTGCCAGCAGCTCGACAGAGGAAGTTGGTCAGCCCCAGCATTTT. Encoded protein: CASSSTEEVGQPQHF.

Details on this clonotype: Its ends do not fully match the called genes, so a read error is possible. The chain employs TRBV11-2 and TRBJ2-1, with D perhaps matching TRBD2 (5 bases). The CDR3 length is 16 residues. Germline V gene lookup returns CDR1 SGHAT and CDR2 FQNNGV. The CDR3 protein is CASSSRTPINYNGQFF. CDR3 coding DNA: TGTGCCAGCAGCTCAAGGACTCCTATCAACTACAATGGGCAGTTCTTC.

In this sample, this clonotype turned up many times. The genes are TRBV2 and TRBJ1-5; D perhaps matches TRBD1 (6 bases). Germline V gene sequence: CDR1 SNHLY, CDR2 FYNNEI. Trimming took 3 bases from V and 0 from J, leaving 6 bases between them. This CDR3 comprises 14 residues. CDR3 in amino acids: CASSDRGSNQPQHF. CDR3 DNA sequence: TGTGCCAGCAGTGACAGGGGTAGCAATCAGCCCCAGCATTTT.

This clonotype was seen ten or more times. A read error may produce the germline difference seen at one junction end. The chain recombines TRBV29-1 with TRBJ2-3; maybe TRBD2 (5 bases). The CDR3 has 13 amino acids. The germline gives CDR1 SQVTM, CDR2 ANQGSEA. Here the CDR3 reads CSVEESGTDTQYF. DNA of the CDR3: TGCAGCGTGGAAGAAAGCGGTACAGATACGCAGTATTTT.

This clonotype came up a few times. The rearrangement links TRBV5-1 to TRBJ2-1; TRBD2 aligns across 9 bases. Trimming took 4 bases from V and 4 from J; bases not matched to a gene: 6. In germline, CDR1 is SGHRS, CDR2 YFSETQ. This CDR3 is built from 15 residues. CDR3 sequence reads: CASSPRLAEYNEQFF. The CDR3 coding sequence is TGCGCCAGCAGCCCCCGACTAGCGGAATACAATGAGCAGTTCTTC.

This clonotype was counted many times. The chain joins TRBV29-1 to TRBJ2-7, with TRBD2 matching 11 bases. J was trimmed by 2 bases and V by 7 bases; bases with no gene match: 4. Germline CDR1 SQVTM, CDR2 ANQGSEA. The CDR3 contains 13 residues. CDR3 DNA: TGCAGCGCCACTAGCGGGAGCCCCTACGAGCAGTACTTC. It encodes CSATSGSPYEQYF.

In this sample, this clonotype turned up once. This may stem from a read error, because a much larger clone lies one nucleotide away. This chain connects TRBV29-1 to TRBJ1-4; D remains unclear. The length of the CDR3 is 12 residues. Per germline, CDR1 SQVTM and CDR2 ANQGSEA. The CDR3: CIVGYLNEKLFF. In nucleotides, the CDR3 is TGCATCGTTGGTTACCTTAATGAAAAACTGTTTTTT.

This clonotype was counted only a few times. The CDR3, as DNA: TGTGCCAGCAGCCGAATTGCCACGGCGGGTGAAAAACTGTTTTTT. Translating gives CASSRIATAGEKLFF. The rearrangement uses TRBV14 and TRBJ1-4; D gene ambiguous. The CDR3 consists of 15 residues. V dropped 4 bases and J dropped 7 bases, with 16 bases sitting between them. Germline values: CDR1 SGHDN, CDR2 FVKESK.

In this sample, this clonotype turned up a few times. In DNA form, the CDR3 reads TGCGCCAGCAGCCAAGAGGGGTACAGGGGGAAGGGCGAGCAGTACTTC. Translating it yields CASSQEGYRGKGEQYF. V gene TRBV4-3 combines with J gene TRBJ2-7; 8 nucleotides match TRBD1. Germline V gene sequence: CDR1 LGHNA, CDR2 YSLEER. Losses at the gene ends were 0 bases for V and 6 bases for J; bases not matched to a gene: 10. The CDR3 has 16 residues.

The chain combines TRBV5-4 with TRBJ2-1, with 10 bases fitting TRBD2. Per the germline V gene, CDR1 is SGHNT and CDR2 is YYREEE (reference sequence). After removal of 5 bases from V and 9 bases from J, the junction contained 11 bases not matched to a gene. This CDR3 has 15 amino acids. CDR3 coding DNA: TGTGCCAGCAGACCCGGGTTAGCGGGAGGCAGTGAGCAGTTCTTC. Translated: CASRPGLAGGSEQFF.

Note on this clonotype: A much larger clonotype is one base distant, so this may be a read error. The CDR3 sequence: CVEDRESYNEQFF. The DNA for the CDR3 is TGTGTCGAGGACAGGGAATCATACAATGAGCAGTTCTTC. The chain employs TRBV30 and TRBJ2-1; 8 bases are a match to TRBD1. The CDR3 is made up of 13 amino acids. Germline-derived CDR1 and CDR2 are GTSNPN and SVGIG (reference sequence).

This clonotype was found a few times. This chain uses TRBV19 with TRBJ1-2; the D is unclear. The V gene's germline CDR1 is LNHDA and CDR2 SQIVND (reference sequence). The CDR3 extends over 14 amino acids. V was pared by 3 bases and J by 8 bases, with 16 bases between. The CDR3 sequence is CASSIPTLYYGYTF. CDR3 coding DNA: TGTGCCAGTAGTATTCCGACCCTCTATTACGGCTACACCTTC.

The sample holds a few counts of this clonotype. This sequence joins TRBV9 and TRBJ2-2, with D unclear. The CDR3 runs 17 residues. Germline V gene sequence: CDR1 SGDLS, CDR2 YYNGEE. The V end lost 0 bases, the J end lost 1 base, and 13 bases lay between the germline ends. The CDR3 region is CASSVAGRPRNTGELFF. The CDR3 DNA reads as TGTGCCAGCAGCGTAGCGGGCAGGCCCAGGAACACCGGGGAGCTGTTTTTT.